This T cell receptor beta chain was found in a study of response to subunit inactivated influenza vaccine. Study conclusions and caveats: The study's authors posited that every seasonal influenza vaccination enlists few new T cells.

This clonotype appeared a few times. Antigen specificity is unknown. MiXCR, run by TCRdb on the RT-PCR reads, gives a single entry per CDR3 protein. The top ten clones hold under 2.5% of a sample with roughly 520,000 distinct CDR3 sequences, about 25% of them seen once. The J segment lost 5 bases and the V segment lost 6 bases, leaving 7 bases of the junction unmatched. In germline, CDR1 is DFQATT, CDR2 SNEGSKA (reference sequence). The CDR3 sequence is 14 residues long. The starting material was CD4+ T cells sorted from PBMCs, obtained more than 4 days after vaccination. The receptor's source is a man aged 50 to 60 who received an inactivated influenza vaccine. J is TRBJ2-1 and V is TRBV20-1, with TRBD2 identical over 10 bases. The CDR3 region has the DNA TGCAGTGCAACCGGGACTAGCGCGGACAATGAGCAGTTCTTC. Translated: CSATGTSADNEQFF.